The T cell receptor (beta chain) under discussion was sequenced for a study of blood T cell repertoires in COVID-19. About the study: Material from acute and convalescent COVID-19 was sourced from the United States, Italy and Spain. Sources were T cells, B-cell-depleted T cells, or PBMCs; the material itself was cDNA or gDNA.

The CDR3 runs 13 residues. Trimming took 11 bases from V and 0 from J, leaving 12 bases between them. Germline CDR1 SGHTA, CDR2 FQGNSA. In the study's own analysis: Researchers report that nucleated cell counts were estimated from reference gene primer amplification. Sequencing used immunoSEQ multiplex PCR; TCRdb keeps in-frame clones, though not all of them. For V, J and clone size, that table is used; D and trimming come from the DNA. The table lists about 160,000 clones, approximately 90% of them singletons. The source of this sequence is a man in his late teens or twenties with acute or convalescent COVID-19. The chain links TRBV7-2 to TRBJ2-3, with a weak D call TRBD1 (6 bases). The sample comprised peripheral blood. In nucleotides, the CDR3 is TGTGCCGCCGGGACACGTAGCACAGATACGCAGTATTTT. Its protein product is CAAGTRSTDTQYF.